This T cell receptor beta chain was captured by sequencing in a study of beta chain features in type 1 diabetes. Study-wide results and limits: Within each of all four CD4+ subsets, Type 1 diabetes patients had TCRB CDR3s that were moderately but significantly shorter. A closer apparent resemblance between naive, central memory and Treg TCRB repertoires was seen in patients than in healthy donors.

J lost 5 bases, V lost 5 bases, and 5 bases had no gene match. CDR1 and CDR2 (germline): SGHAT, FQNNGV. CDR3 size: 14 residues. Each of the CD4+ naive, central memory, regulatory and stem cell-like memory populations was sorted via CD45RO/CCR7/CD25/CD127/CD95/CD27. This clone has just a few counts. Antigen: not known. The study reverse transcribed the entire isolated RNA, so it sequenced expressed TCRB transcripts. The table came from immunoSEQ multiplex PCR; TCRdb's copy has only in-frame clones and leaves some out. This sample has 300,000 to 400,000 clones, with about 10% found just once. Sequencing used central memory CD4+ T cells from blood. The chain joins TRBV11-2 to TRBJ2-7, with 11 bases identical to TRBD2. This receptor was taken from a young man with type 1 diabetes. The CDR3 region has the DNA TGTGCCAGCAGCCGACTAGCGGGGATCAACGAGCAGTACTTC. It specifies CASSRLAGINEQYF.